A single sample gave rise to the 10 T cell receptor beta chains below, sequenced in a study of response to subunit inactivated influenza vaccine. TCRdb re-analysed the RT-PCR reads in MiXCR, keeping a single row per CDR3 protein. The sample holds about 780,000 distinct CDR3 sequences, under 20% seen once. Source: PBMCs from blood, taken more than 4 days after vaccination. These TCRs come from a middle-aged man who received an inactivated influenza vaccine.

This clonotype appeared many times. The V call is TRBV7-2, the J call TRBJ2-5; TRBD1 is a possible D gene (5 bases). The germline CDR1 and CDR2 sequences are SGHTA and FQGNSA. V was trimmed by 5 bases and J by 2 bases, leaving 9 bases between them. The CDR3 length is 13 residues. Here the CDR3 reads CASSRTPQETQYF. The DNA of the CDR3 is TGTGCCAGCAGCCGGACACCTCAAGAGACCCAGTACTTC.

In its sample, this clonotype was seen many times. The chain links TRBV28 to TRBJ2-2; TRBD2 matches 13 bases. Looked up from germline, CDR1 is MDHEN and CDR2 is SYDVKM. The CDR3 consists of 16 residues. The V and J ends lost 6 bases and 4 bases, in that order; junction bases with no gene match: 5. CDR3 region: CASRLAGGPTTGELFF. CDR3 DNA: TGTGCCAGCAGACTAGCGGGAGGGCCGACCACCGGGGAGCTGTTTTTT.

This clonotype has a count of ten or more. This chain connects TRBV5-1 to TRBJ1-4; tentatively, D is TRBD1 (5 bases). Trimming stripped 0 bases from V and 0 bases from J, with 12 bases between. This CDR3 contains 17 residues. Per germline, CDR1 SGHRS and CDR2 YFSETQ. CDR3 DNA: TGCGCCAGCAGCTTGGAGGGACCGACAGCAACTAATGAAAAACTGTTTTTT. Its translation: CASSLEGPTATNEKLFF.

The chain recombines TRBV27 with TRBJ2-1; D possibly corresponds to TRBD2 (5 bases). This CDR3 is 15 amino acids long. V lost 1 base to trimming and J lost 6 bases, with 13 bases between them. Germline assignment: CDR1 MNHEY and CDR2 SMNVEV (reference sequence). CDR3 coding DNA: TGTGCCAGCAGTTTATACGGACCCGAGGGCAATGAGCAGTTCTTC. It codes for CASSLYGPEGNEQFF.

The chain has TRBV6-2 or TRBV6-3 and TRBJ2-1; possibly TRBD2 for D (6 bases). CDR3 length: 13 amino acids. The V gene lost 7 bases and the J gene lost 15 bases, with 22 bases spanning the gap. In germline, CDR1 is MNHEY, CDR2 SVGEGT. The CDR3 sequence: CASKPTILSGGFF. As DNA, the CDR3 is TGTGCCAGCAAACCGACGATCCTGTCCGGGGGGTTCTTC.

Many counts were recorded for this clonotype. The V call is TRBV27, the J call TRBJ2-1; D is perhaps TRBD1 (6 bases). The germline V gene encodes CDR1 MNHEY and CDR2 SMNVEV (reference sequence). The CDR3 covers 11 residues. V lost 5 bases and J 12 bases, leaving 11 bases between the germline ends. The CDR3 sequence: CASSNRVGQFF. Written as DNA, the CDR3 is TGTGCCAGCAGTAACAGGGTTGGGCAGTTCTTC.

The chain couples TRBV5-1 to TRBJ2-3; TRBD2 agrees at 7 bases. The V and J ends lost 1 base and 1 base, in that order; junction bases with no gene match: 6. CDR3 size: 16 residues. Germline V gene lookup returns CDR1 SGHRS and CDR2 YFSETQ. The CDR3 protein is CASSLNALAGTDTQYF. CDR3 bases: TGCGCCAGCAGCTTGAACGCGCTAGCGGGCACAGATACGCAGTATTTT. Drawing the rest from reference TRBV5-1 and TRBJ2-3, the complete variable domain is KAGVTQTPRYLIKTRGQQVTLSCSPISGHRSVSWYQQTPGQGLQFLFEYFSETQRNKGNFPGRFSGRQFSNSRSEMNVSTLELGDSALYLCASSLNALAGTDTQYFGPGTRLTVL.

This clonotype was seen more than once but under ten times. The genes are TRBV10-3 and TRBJ2-7; 10 positions match TRBD1. The CDR3 is 15 residues long. Germline assignment: CDR1 ENHRY and CDR2 SYGVKD. Losses at the gene ends were 6 bases for V and 4 bases for J; bases not matched to a gene: 9. The CDR3 DNA sequence: TGTGCCATCAGGGACGCCGGGACAGGGGATTACGAGCAGTACTTC. Protein sequence: CAIRDAGTGDYEQYF.

The chain carries TRBV7-9 and TRBJ2-7; D gene uncertain. Trimming removed 5 bases at V and 4 bases at J, with 21 bases between. The germline CDR1 and CDR2 sequences are SEHNR and FQNEAQ (reference sequence). This CDR3 is 16 amino acids long. CDR3 residues: CASSPSGGREWYEQYF. The CDR3 DNA follows: TGTGCCAGCAGCCCCAGTGGTGGCAGAGAGTGGTACGAGCAGTACTTC.

The rearrangement uses TRBV18 and TRBJ2-7; D unresolved. The CDR3 runs to 14 residues. Germline V gene sequence: CDR1 KGHSH, CDR2 LQKENI. V dropped 3 bases and J dropped 2 bases, with 11 bases sitting between them. CDR3: CASSPPTRTYEQYF. CDR3 nucleotides: TGTGCCAGCTCACCTCCTACAAGGACCTACGAGCAGTACTTC.